The 8 T cell receptor beta chains below come from one sample, sequenced in a study of technical replicates of blood from a handful of donors. Here immunoSEQ multiplex PCR was the method, and the copy in TCRdb shows in-frame clones only, minus some. The sample carries about 53,000 clones, 86% recorded once. The sequencing input was PBMCs. Receptors originate from a human donor in good health. Some clones in this sample may be carry-over from other donors' samples.

The chain carries TRBV5-3 and TRBJ2-7; 8 bases align to TRBD2. TRBV5-3 carries the ORF label, with uncertain function. V was clipped by 4 bases and J by 3 bases; unmatched bases: 6. The CDR3 is 14 residues long. The CDR3 sequence is CARSRGTRDYEQYF. CDR3 DNA sequence: TGTGCCAGAAGCCGTGGGACTAGGGACTACGAGCAGTACTTC.

V usage is TRBV30 and J usage is TRBJ2-3, with D unresolved. Between the trimmed V and J ends, which lost 0 bases and 2 bases, there was a span of 18 bases. The germline V gene encodes CDR1 GTSNPN and CDR2 SVGIG (reference sequence). This CDR3 is built from 17 residues. CDR3 coding DNA: TGTGCCTGGAGTGTACCTTCAGCGCCAATCATCACAGATACGCAGTATTTT. Translation: CAWSVPSAPIITDTQYF.

The chain is built from TRBV7-8 and TRBJ1-4; maybe TRBD1 (5 bases). V was trimmed by 5 bases and J by 2 bases, leaving 12 bases between them. This CDR3 is 15 amino acids long. CDR1 is SGHVS and CDR2 is FQNEAQ in the germline V gene. In DNA, the CDR3 is TGTGCCAGCAGCCCGAACAGGTCGACTAATGAAAAACTGTTTTTT. Translated, it gives CASSPNRSTNEKLFF.

The chain couples TRBV4-3 to TRBJ1-4, with 8 positions matching TRBD1. The CDR3 is made up of 14 amino acids. V was clipped by 4 bases and J by 7 bases; unmatched bases: 5. CDR1 is LGHNA and CDR2 is YSLEER in the germline V gene. The CDR3 DNA sequence: TGCGCCAGCAGCCCGGACAGGGTGGGTGAAAAACTGTTTTTT. Its translation: CASSPDRVGEKLFF.

This chain uses TRBV4-3 with TRBJ2-3, with 10 bases that match TRBD2. This CDR3 contains 17 residues. Germline CDR1 reads LGHNA; CDR2 reads YSLEER. V lost 4 bases to trimming and J lost 5 bases; unmatched junction nucleotides: 12. This chain's CDR3 is CASSPGGLAGVVDTQYF. In nucleotides, the CDR3 is TGCGCCAGCAGCCCTGGTGGGCTAGCGGGAGTGGTAGATACGCAGTATTTT.

V and J are TRBV19 and TRBJ2-2; 9 bases fit TRBD2. Germline trimming cut 6 bases from V and 2 bases from J; bases unmatched to any gene: 4. Germline V gene sequence: CDR1 LNHDA, CDR2 SQIVND (reference sequence). The CDR3 has 15 amino acids. CDR3 in amino acids: CASRPGLANTGELFF. The CDR3 DNA reads TGTGCCAGTAGGCCGGGACTAGCAAACACCGGGGAGCTGTTTTTT.

The genes are TRBV11-3 and TRBJ1-1; D not resolved. Germline CDR1 and CDR2: SGHNT and YENEEA. The V and J ends lost 4 bases and 10 bases respectively, with 22 bases between them. The CDR3 sequence is 15 residues long. Here the CDR3 DNA reads TGTGCCAGCAGCTCAAACTGTCCCCCCTCTCCCGCAGCTTTCTTT. Translated: CASSSNCPPSPAAFF.

The chain is built from TRBV6-6 and TRBJ2-7; 9 bases align to TRBD1. This CDR3 is built from 14 residues. The V gene end was trimmed by 2 bases and the J gene end by 5 bases; junction bases not matched to a gene: 4. Germline V lookup: CDR1 MNHNY, CDR2 SVGAGI (reference sequence). The CDR3 protein is CASSYGTGLHEQYF. CDR3 DNA sequence: TGTGCCAGCAGTTACGGGACAGGGCTCCACGAGCAGTACTTC.